This T cell receptor (beta chain) was sequenced in a study of blood T cell repertoires in COVID-19. Data came from immunoSEQ multiplex PCR; TCRdb stores just in-frame clones and leaves some out. This sample has roughly 200,000 clones; roughly 82% occur once, and the top ten carry approximately 8%. Seattle cases were enrolled at active infection and followed longitudinally. V dropped 0 bases and J dropped 11 bases, with 11 bases sitting between them. There are 12 residues in the CDR3. CDR1 and CDR2 from the germline V gene are SGHTS and YDEGEE. V usage is TRBV5-8 and J usage is TRBJ1-1; the D is unclear. The TCR comes from a woman in her sixties or seventies with COVID-19, enrolled during active disease. The sequenced material came from peripheral blood. The CDR3 nucleotides are TGTGCCAGCAGCTTGGTTGGGAGGAAGGCTTTCTTT. It specifies CASSLVGRKAFF.